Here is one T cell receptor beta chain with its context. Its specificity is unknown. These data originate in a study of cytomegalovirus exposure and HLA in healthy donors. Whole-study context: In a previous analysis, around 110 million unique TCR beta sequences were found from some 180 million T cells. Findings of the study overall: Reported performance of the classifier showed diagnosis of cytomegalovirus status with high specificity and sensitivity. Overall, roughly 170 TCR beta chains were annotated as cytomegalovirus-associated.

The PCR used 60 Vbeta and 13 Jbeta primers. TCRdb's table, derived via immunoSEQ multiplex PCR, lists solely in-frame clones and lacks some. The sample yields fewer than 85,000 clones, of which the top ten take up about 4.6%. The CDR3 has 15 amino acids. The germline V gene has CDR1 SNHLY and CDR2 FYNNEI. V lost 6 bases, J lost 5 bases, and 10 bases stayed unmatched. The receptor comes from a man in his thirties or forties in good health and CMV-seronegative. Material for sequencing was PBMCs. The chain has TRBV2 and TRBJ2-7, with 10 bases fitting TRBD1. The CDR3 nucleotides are TGTGCCAGCAGGAAGACAGGGGGCAGTTTCGACGAGCAGTACTTC. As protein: CASRKTGGSFDEQYF.